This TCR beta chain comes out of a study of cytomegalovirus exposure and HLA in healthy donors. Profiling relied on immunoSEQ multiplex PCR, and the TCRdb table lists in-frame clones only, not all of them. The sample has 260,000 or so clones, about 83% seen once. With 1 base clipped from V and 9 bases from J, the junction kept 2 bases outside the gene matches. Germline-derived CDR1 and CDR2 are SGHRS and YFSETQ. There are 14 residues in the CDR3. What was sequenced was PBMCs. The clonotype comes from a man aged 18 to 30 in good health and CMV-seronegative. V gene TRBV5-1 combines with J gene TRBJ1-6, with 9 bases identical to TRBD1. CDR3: CASSLMTGGSPLHF. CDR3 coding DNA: TGCGCCAGCAGCTTGATGACAGGGGGTTCACCCCTCCACTTT.